Presented here are 26 T cell receptor beta chains from one specimen sequenced in a study of Tregs in tolerant kidney transplant recipients. Related graft donors supplied nonmyeloablative bone marrow transplants, and mixed chimerism was transient. Only in-frame clones appear in the TCRdb table, and some are missing; sequencing was by immunoSEQ multiplex PCR. This sample carries roughly 25,000 clones, with under 5% going to the ten biggest clones. The specimen was CD4+ T cells from blood (PBMCs), collected 6 months after the transplant. The receptors shown here come from a human patient who received a combined kidney and bone marrow transplant. A subset of T cells may come from the graft donor.

As concerns this clone: The read terminates 3 residues ahead of where the CDR3 ends, so the germline J gene completes it. This chain connects TRBV7-9 to TRBJ2-3; possibly TRBD2 for D (6 bases). From germline, CDR1 is SEHNR and CDR2 FQNEAQ (reference sequence). Trimming removed 5 bases at V and 7 bases at J, with 13 bases between. The CDR3 is 13 amino acids. Here the CDR3 reads CASSPMGGYTQYF. The sequenced CDR3 bases are TGTGCCAGCAGCCCGATGGGGGGTTATACG.

A remark on this clone: The sequenced fragment ends 3 residues before the CDR3 boundary, so the rest is inferred from the germline J gene. The J gene is TRBJ2-7, the V gene TRBV7-2; 9 nucleotides align to TRBD1. The germline V gene has CDR1 SGHTA and CDR2 FQGNSA. The CDR3 length is 15 residues. V lost 5 bases and J lost 3; bases outside the gene matches: 8. CDR3 in amino acids: CASSPRGTGSYEQYF. The CDR3 bases that were read are TGTGCCAGCAGCCCCCGGGGGACAGGGAGCTACGAG.

As concerns this clone: The read terminates 3 residues before the CDR3 end, so the remaining end is supplied by the germline J gene. V usage is TRBV4-2 and J usage is TRBJ1-4; D gene unclear. From germline, CDR1 is LGHNA and CDR2 YNFKEQ. The CDR3 is made up of 14 amino acids. V was clipped by 2 bases and J by 8 bases, with 12 bases between them. The sequenced CDR3 bases are TGTGCCAGCAGCCAAACTCGTCCGGGGGAAAAA. Its translation: CASSQTRPGEK. The CDR3 in full is CASSQTRPGEKLFF.

The CDR3 here is CASSYGEGSYEQYF. Incomplete CDR3 DNA: TGTGCCAGCAGTTACGGGGAGGGGTCCTACGAG. This chain links TRBV6-2 or TRBV6-3 with TRBJ2-7; 7 positions agree with TRBD2. The CDR3 extends 3 residues past the end of the read, so its final part is completed from the germline J gene. Germline CDR1 and CDR2: MNHEY and SVGEGT. The CDR3 runs 14 residues. With 2 bases clipped from V and 1 base from J, the junction kept 2 bases outside the gene matches.

The covered CDR3 bases are TGCGCCAGCAGCTTGGTCCCCGGACAGGGCGCTTCTAATTCACCC. Translated: CASSLVPGQGASNSP. From start to end, the CDR3 is CASSLVPGQGASNSPLHF. V and J are TRBV5-1 and TRBJ1-6, with 8 bases lining up with TRBD1. The sequenced fragment ends 3 residues before the CDR3 boundary, so the rest is inferred from the germline J gene. Germline V lookup: CDR1 SGHRS, CDR2 YFSETQ. The CDR3 covers 18 residues. V trimming: 0 bases; J trimming: 6 bases; junction bases outside the gene matches: 11.

Of note for this clone: Read sequence stops 3 residues before the CDR3 end, and the germline J gene provides the missing end. This sequence joins TRBV19 and TRBJ1-5, with D uncertain. Trimming cost V 3 bases and J 4 bases, with 4 bases left between them. The CDR3 is made up of 12 amino acids. The germline CDR1 and CDR2 sequences are LNHDA and SQIVND (reference sequence). The covered CDR3 bases are TGTGCCAGTAGTATCGCGAATCAGCCC. Its protein product is CASSIANQP. The full CDR3 protein reads CASSIANQPQHF.

As for this clone: The CDR3 extends 3 residues past the end of the read, so its final part is completed from the germline J gene. This chain connects TRBV20-1 to TRBJ1-2, with TRBD1 matching over 7 bases. The CDR3 sequence is 14 residues long. CDR1 is DFQATT, CDR2 SNEGSKA, per germline (reference sequence). Trimming removed 3 bases from V and 2 bases from J; junction bases left unmatched: 6. CDR3 DNA (partial): TGCAGTGCTAGTCTGGAGGACAGGAACTATGGC. Translating gives CSASLEDRNYG. The full CDR3 is CSASLEDRNYGYTF.

Notes on this clone: The read finishes 3 residues shy of the CDR3 end, and the germline J gene is used to complete it. The gene calls are TRBV7-2 and TRBJ1-3, with a weak D call TRBD1 (6 bases). V lost 3 bases and J lost 4, with 10 bases in between. CDR3 length equals 14 residues. Per germline, CDR1 SGHTA and CDR2 FQGNSA. CDR3 DNA (partial): TGTGCCAGCAGCTTGGGGGGGGCCGGAAACACC. Amino acids: CASSLGGAGNT. The CDR3, in full, reads CASSLGGAGNTIYF.

To note about this clone: The read gets to within 3 residues of the CDR3 end, and the germline J gene fills in the rest. The V gene is TRBV4-1, the J gene TRBJ2-2, with D maybe TRBD1 (5 bases). CDR1 and CDR2 from the germline V gene are MGHRA and YSYEKL. Between the trimmed V and J ends, which lost 2 bases and 6 bases, there was a span of 13 bases. The CDR3 runs to 15 residues. The CDR3 DNA, read in part, is TGCGCCAGCAGCCAACCTGCCAGGGCCCCCGGGGAG. Its protein product is CASSQPARAPGE. The CDR3 in its entirety is CASSQPARAPGELFF.

Regarding this clone: The CDR3 goes on 3 residues after the read ends, and that part is filled in from the germline J gene. The chain links TRBV29-1 to TRBJ2-7; D is perhaps TRBD1 or TRBD2 (5 bases each). The germline gives CDR1 SQVTM, CDR2 ANQGSEA. Trimming cost V 7 bases and J 6 bases, with 22 bases left between them. CDR3 length equals 14 residues. The chain's CDR3 is CSARGAGHRREQYF. The sequenced part of the CDR3 DNA is TGCAGCGCTCGAGGGGCAGGACACCGACGCGAG.

As regards this clone: The CDR3 end lies 3 residues beyond the end of the read and is filled in from the germline J gene. The rearrangement uses TRBV20-1 and TRBJ2-7; D perhaps matches TRBD1 (5 bases). Trimming took off 1 base at V and 4 bases at J, with 11 bases between the two ends. This CDR3 is built from 13 residues. Germline-derived CDR1 and CDR2 are DFQATT and SNEGSKA (reference sequence). CDR3 amino acids: CSARGTLIYEQYF. Incomplete CDR3 DNA: TGCAGTGCTAGAGGGACATTAATTTACGAG.

The CDR3 region is CASSLDGTGRSGYTF. CDR3 bases read: TGTGCCAGCAGCTTAGACGGGACAGGGAGGTCGGGC. J is TRBJ1-2 and V is TRBV7-8; 9 positions match TRBD1. The read finishes 3 residues shy of the CDR3 end, and the germline J gene is used to complete it. This CDR3 is built from 15 residues. Germline V gene data show CDR1 as SGHVS and CDR2 as FQNEAQ. Looking up the rest from reference TRBV7-8 and TRBJ1-2 gives the full variable domain: GAGVSQSPRYKVAKRGQDVALRCDPISGHVSLFWYQQALGQGPEFLTYFQNEAQLDKSGLPSDRFFAERPEGSVSTLKIQRTQQEDSAVYLCASSLDGTGRSGYTFGSGTRLTVV.

Concerning this clone itself: The observed sequence ends 3 residues before the CDR3 terminus, with the missing tail filled in from the germline J gene. V is TRBV19 and J is TRBJ2-7; 7 nucleotides line up with TRBD1. J lost 4 bases, V lost 2 bases, and 8 bases had no gene match. CDR1 is LNHDA, CDR2 SQIVND, per germline (reference sequence). There are 15 residues in the CDR3. Incomplete CDR3 DNA: TGTGCCAGTAGTATAAACGGGCAGGGGGTATACGAG. Translated: CASSINGQGVYE. The whole CDR3 sequence is CASSINGQGVYEQYF. The full variable domain, rest sourced from reference TRBV19 and TRBJ2-7, is DGGITQSPKYLFRKEGQNVTLSCEQNLNHDAMYWYRQDPGQGLRLIYYSQIVNDFQKGDIAEGYSVSREKKESFPLTVTSAQKNPTAFYLCASSINGQGVYEQYFGPGTRLTVT.

Concerning this clone: The DNA ends 3 residues before the CDR3 does, and the rest of the CDR3 is filled in from the germline J gene. The chain joins TRBV2 to TRBJ1-2; a possible D gene is TRBD1 (6 bases). The CDR3 contains 12 residues. Per germline, CDR1 SNHLY and CDR2 FYNNEI. Partial CDR3 DNA: TGTGCCAGCAGTCGGGACATGGGAGGC. Translation gives CASSRDMGG. The whole CDR3 reads CASSRDMGGYTF.

The CDR3 loop is CSANDRGGAKNIQYF. The CDR3 bases that were read are TGCAGTGCTAATGATCGGGGGGGCGCCAAAAACATT. The chain joins TRBV20-1 to TRBJ2-4, with 8 bases fitting TRBD2. The read ends 3 residues before the CDR3 terminus; that terminus is restored from the germline J gene. Germline lookup yields CDR1 DFQATT and CDR2 SNEGSKA (reference sequence). This CDR3 is 15 amino acids long. J gave up 1 base and V 4 bases, and 6 bases lay outside the gene matches.

With respect to this clone: The CDR3 is cut off 3 residues early in the read; its end comes from the germline J gene. The V and J genes are TRBV7-8 and TRBJ1-2; no reliable D call. V lost 5 bases to trimming and J lost 3 bases, with 13 bases between them. The length of the CDR3 is 14 residues. Germline V gene lookup returns CDR1 SGHVS and CDR2 FQNEAQ. CDR3 sequence reads: CASSPFTADYGYTF. The CDR3 DNA, read in part, is TGTGCCAGCAGCCCGTTTACAGCGGACTATGGC.

By frequency, this clone is medium-sized (0.01 to 0.1%). Read coverage stops 3 residues before the CDR3 terminus; the germline J gene supplies the remainder. The chain couples TRBV10-3 to TRBJ2-2; 9 nucleotides agree with TRBD1. The CDR3 totals 14 residues. With 11 bases clipped from V and 5 bases from J, the junction kept 9 bases outside the gene matches. The germline V gene has CDR1 ENHRY and CDR2 SYGVKD. CDR3 in amino acids: CAARQGGMTGELFF. CDR3 bases read: TGTGCCGCCCGACAGGGGGGTATGACCGGGGAG.

Concerning this clone: The DNA ends 3 residues before the CDR3 does, and the rest of the CDR3 is filled in from the germline J gene. The rearrangement links TRBV7-2 to TRBJ2-5, with TRBD2 matching 15 bases. There are 15 residues in the CDR3. Looked up from germline, CDR1 is SGHTA and CDR2 is FQGNSA. With 5 bases clipped from V and 4 bases from J, the junction kept 2 bases outside the gene matches. The sequenced part of the CDR3 DNA is TGTGCCAGCAGCCAGGGACTAGCGGGAGGAGAGACC. As protein: CASSQGLAGGET. The full CDR3 sequence reads CASSQGLAGGETQYF.

Regarding this clone: With the read ending 3 residues before the CDR3 end, the germline J gene is used to fill in that end. The chain has TRBV2 and TRBJ1-1; D is unresolved. The CDR3 sequence is 13 residues long. Looked up from germline, CDR1 is SNHLY and CDR2 is FYNNEI. With 9 bases removed from V and 0 bases from J, the gap between germline ends came to 11 bases. The chain's CDR3 is CARSTSMNTEAFF. CDR3 DNA, as far as it was read: TGTGCCAGGTCGACATCCATGAACACTGAA.

As concerns this clone: The sequenced fragment ends 3 residues before the CDR3 boundary, so the rest is inferred from the germline J gene. The chain has TRBV27 and TRBJ1-2; 9 nucleotides agree with TRBD1. The CDR3 runs to 15 residues. The V segment lost 6 bases and the J segment 5 bases; nucleotides outside the gene matches: 10. Germline V gene lookup returns CDR1 MNHEY and CDR2 SMNVEV (reference sequence). The chain's CDR3 is CASRPFTGGIYGYTF. CDR3 DNA (partial): TGTGCCAGCAGACCTTTCACAGGGGGCATTTATGGC.

The CDR3 DNA, read in part, is TGTGCCAGTAGTATAGGCAGGGTTGGCAATGAG. This codes for CASSIGRVGNE. In full, the CDR3 reads CASSIGRVGNEQFF. The chain has TRBV19 and TRBJ2-1, with D possibly TRBD1 on 5 matching bases. The read comes to an end 3 residues before the CDR3 does, leaving the germline J gene to fill in the end. The V end was cut by 1 base, the J end by 6 bases, with 10 bases between. Germline-derived CDR1 and CDR2 are LNHDA and SQIVND (reference sequence). The CDR3 has 14 amino acids.

Regarding this clone: The read ends 3 residues shy of where the CDR3 ends; the end is completed using the germline J gene. The chain carries TRBV20-1 and TRBJ2-3, with TRBD2 identical over 8 bases. Unmatched junction bases numbered 9, after V lost 1 base and J lost 6 bases. CDR1 and CDR2 (germline): DFQATT, SNEGSKA (reference sequence). The CDR3 loop spans 15 amino acids. The sequenced part of the CDR3 DNA is TGCAGTGCTAGAGTCCCTGGCGGGGGGCCCGATACG. It specifies CSARVPGGGPDT. The full CDR3 is CSARVPGGGPDTQYF.

In terms of frequency, this clone is medium-sized. The DNA ends 3 residues before the CDR3 does, and the rest of the CDR3 is filled in from the germline J gene. This chain uses TRBV18 with TRBJ2-3; 10 nucleotides agree with TRBD2. This CDR3 has 14 residues. CDR1 is KGHSH, CDR2 LQKENI, per germline. Incomplete CDR3 DNA: TGTGCCAGCTCACCAGTGGGGACTAGCGTGGCG. Protein: CASSPVGTSVA. The CDR3 in full is CASSPVGTSVAQYF.

Comments on this clone: The read gets to within 3 residues of the CDR3 end, and the germline J gene fills in the rest. This chain joins TRBV20-1 and TRBJ2-4, with D perhaps TRBD2 (6 bases). The CDR3 has 15 amino acids. V lost 6 bases, J lost 0 bases, and 15 bases lay in between. Germline CDR1 DFQATT, CDR2 SNEGSKA (reference sequence). The chain's CDR3 is CSAGGGPLAKNIQYF. The sequenced part of the CDR3 DNA is TGCAGTGCGGGGGGAGGTCCTTTAGCCAAAAACATT.

Remarks on this clone: From the germline J gene comes the end of the CDR3, since the read stops 3 residues before it. The rearrangement links TRBV13 to TRBJ1-3, with D hard to call. Per the germline V gene, CDR1 is PRHDT and CDR2 is FYEKMQ (reference sequence). V dropped 4 bases and J dropped 3 bases, with 10 bases sitting between them. This CDR3 comprises 14 residues. The CDR3 protein is CASSSQAGGNTIYF. CDR3 DNA (partial): TGTGCCAGCAGCTCCCAGGCAGGTGGAAACACC. Supplemented by reference TRBV13 and TRBJ1-3, the full variable domain reads AAGVIQSPRHLIKEKRETATLKCYPIPRHDTVYWYQQGPGQDPQFLISFYEKMQSDKGSIPDRFSAQQFSDYHSELNMSSLELGDSALYFCASSSQAGGNTIYFGEGSWLTVV.

Concerning this clone: The read stops 3 residues short of the end of the CDR3; the missing end is completed from the germline J gene. The chain joins TRBV18 to TRBJ2-2; D is possibly TRBD2 (6 bases). The V end was cut by 4 bases, the J end by 3 bases, with 12 bases between. Germline V gives CDR1 KGHSH, CDR2 LQKENI. The CDR3 is made up of 15 amino acids. The chain's CDR3 is CASSQRVFDTGELFF. CDR3 DNA (partial): TGTGCCAGCTCACAGCGGGTCTTCGACACCGGGGAG.